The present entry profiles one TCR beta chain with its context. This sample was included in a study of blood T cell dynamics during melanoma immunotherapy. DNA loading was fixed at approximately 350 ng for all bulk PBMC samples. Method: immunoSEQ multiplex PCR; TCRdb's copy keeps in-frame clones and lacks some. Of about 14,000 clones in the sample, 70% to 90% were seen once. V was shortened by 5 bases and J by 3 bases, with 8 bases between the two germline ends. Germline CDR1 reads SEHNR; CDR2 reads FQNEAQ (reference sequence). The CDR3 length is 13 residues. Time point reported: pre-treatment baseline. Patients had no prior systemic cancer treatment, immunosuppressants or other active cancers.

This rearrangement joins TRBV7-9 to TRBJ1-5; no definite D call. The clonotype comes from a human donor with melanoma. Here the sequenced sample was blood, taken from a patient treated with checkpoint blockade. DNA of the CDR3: TGTGCCAGCAGCCGCACTCCCAATCAGCCCCAGCATTTT. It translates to CASSRTPNQPQHF.